These 28 T cell receptor beta chains originate from one sample sequenced in a study of blood T cell repertoires in COVID-19. This table comes from immunoSEQ multiplex PCR, and its TCRdb copy is limited to in-frame clones, with some not included. The table includes a few hundred thousand clones, roughly 87% detected once. Sequencing was performed on peripheral blood. These receptors were obtained from a man aged 18 to 30 with active or convalescent COVID-19.

Regarding this clone: The junction shows a germline mismatch at one end, possibly a read error. V usage is TRBV7-2 and J usage is TRBJ2-3, with 9 bases that match TRBD2. Germline CDR1 SGHTA, CDR2 FQGNSA. The CDR3 is 15 amino acids. CDR3 in amino acids: CASSLGGGVTDMQYF. The DNA for the CDR3 is TGTGCCAGCAGCTTGGGCGGGGGGGTCACAGATATGCAGTATTTT.

In this sample, this clone turned up a few times. The CDR3 sequence: CASLGQGVGKNIQYF. CDR3 coding DNA: TGTGCCAGCCTGGGACAGGGGGTCGGCAAAAACATTCAGTACTTC. The rearrangement uses TRBV2 and TRBJ2-4; 11 bases match TRBD1. Unmatched junction bases numbered 6, after V lost 8 bases and J lost 3 bases. This CDR3 has 15 amino acids. CDR1 and CDR2 (germline): SNHLY, FYNNEI.

The V and J genes are TRBV3-1 (or the pseudogene TRBV3-2) and TRBJ2-1; D unclear. The V gene lost 5 bases and the J gene lost 0 bases, with 17 bases spanning the gap. This CDR3 is built from 17 residues. Germline V lookup: CDR1 LGHDT, CDR2 YNNKEL (reference sequence). The CDR3: CASSSRSLASSYNEQFF. The CDR3 DNA sequence: TGTGCCAGCAGCTCAAGATCTTTAGCAAGCTCCTACAATGAGCAGTTCTTC.

The rearrangement uses TRBV7-9 and TRBJ2-7, with 9 bases matching TRBD1. V shed 0 bases and J 5 bases; nucleotides not matched to a gene: 5. The CDR3 is 15 residues long. The germline gives CDR1 SEHNR, CDR2 FQNEAQ (reference sequence). CDR3 residues: CASSLALDRGHEQYF. For the CDR3, the DNA is TGTGCCAGCAGCTTAGCGTTGGACAGGGGCCACGAGCAGTACTTC. The complete variable domain, with remaining parts taken from reference TRBV7-9 and TRBJ2-7, reads DTGVSQNPRHKITKRGQNVTFRCDPISEHNRLYWYRQTLGQGPEFLTYFQNEAQLEKSRLLSDRFSAERPKGSFSTLEIQRTEQGDSAMYLCASSLALDRGHEQYFGPGTRLTVT.

V and J are TRBV19 and TRBJ1-2; TRBD1 agrees at 7 bases. Germline lookup yields CDR1 LNHDA and CDR2 SQIVND (reference sequence). J was trimmed by 7 bases and V by 9 bases; bases with no gene match: 8. The CDR3 runs to 12 residues. The CDR3 sequence is CASLGQVGGYTF. The DNA for the CDR3 is TGTGCCAGCCTAGGACAGGTGGGTGGCTACACCTTC.

DNA for the CDR3: TGTGCCAGCAGCCCCAAGGGGACAGGGTTTTACGAGCAGTTCTTC. This codes for CASSPKGTGFYEQFF. This chain uses TRBV4-2 with TRBJ2-1; 9 bases match TRBD1. The CDR3 covers 15 residues. Germline-derived CDR1 and CDR2 are LGHNA and YNFKEQ. V dropped 4 bases and J dropped 10; count of bases not matched to a gene: 11.

The chain uses TRBV19 and TRBJ2-7; TRBD2 aligns across 8 bases. CDR1 and CDR2 (germline): LNHDA, SQIVND (reference sequence). This CDR3 spans 16 amino acids. Trimming cost V 2 bases and J 6 bases; bases outside gene matches: 12. CDR3 amino acids: CASSILSGGSPGEQYF. Here the CDR3 DNA reads TGTGCCAGTAGTATACTGTCGGGAGGGAGTCCTGGCGAGCAGTACTTC.

The chain combines TRBV19 with TRBJ1-2; 10 bases agree with TRBD1. V shed 5 bases, J shed 6 bases, and the junction held 3 bases outside the gene matches. Germline CDR1 and CDR2: LNHDA and SQIVND (reference sequence). This CDR3 spans 13 amino acids. In DNA, the CDR3 is TGTGCCAGTAGTCTCGGACAGGGGGATGGCTACACCTTC. This translates into CASSLGQGDGYTF.

The chain carries TRBV6-6 and TRBJ1-1; 9 nucleotides match TRBD1. Germline CDR1 is MNHNY and CDR2 is SVGAGI (reference sequence). The CDR3 has 15 residues. The junction had 5 bases not matched to a gene; V was cut back by 2 bases and J by 4 bases. The chain's CDR3 is CASSYQVTGGTEAFF. The CDR3 bases are TGTGCCAGCAGTTACCAGGTGACAGGGGGCACTGAAGCTTTCTTT.

CDR3 DNA: TGCAGCGTTGTGGGGACTAGCCCCTCCTACAATGAGCAGTTCTTC. This sequence encodes CSVVGTSPSYNEQFF. The V gene is TRBV29-1, the J gene TRBJ2-1; 9 nucleotides align to TRBD2. CDR1 and CDR2 (germline): SQVTM, ANQGSEA. J gave up 0 bases and V 4 bases, and 4 bases lay outside the gene matches. The CDR3 length is 15 residues.

The chain links TRBV2 to TRBJ2-7, with D possibly TRBD1 on 6 matching bases. The CDR3 spans 15 residues. From germline, CDR1 is SNHLY and CDR2 FYNNEI. V shed 6 bases and J shed 3 bases, with 18 bases lying between them. CDR3 bases: TGTGCCAGCAGCCAGGACAGAGGTTCTTTCTACGAGCAGTACTTC. This codes for CASSQDRGSFYEQYF.

This chain joins TRBV19 and TRBJ2-5, with 11 nucleotides matching TRBD2. The length of the CDR3 is 15 residues. V lost 1 base and J lost 4; bases outside the gene matches: 2. Germline-derived CDR1 and CDR2 are LNHDA and SQIVND (reference sequence). Written as DNA, the CDR3 is TGTGCCAGTAGTATAGCCCTAGCGGGGGGAGAGACCCAGTACTTC. Protein: CASSIALAGGETQYF.

The chain couples TRBV5-1 to TRBJ1-1; D uncertain. The ends were cut back, 2 bases at V and 1 base at J, with 9 bases in the middle. The CDR3 runs 14 residues. CDR1 is SGHRS and CDR2 is YFSETQ in the germline V gene. The CDR3 nucleotides are TGCGCCAGCAGCTTCCAGGTGGAGAACACTGAAGCTTTCTTT. This encodes CASSFQVENTEAFF.

The chain joins TRBV4-3 to TRBJ2-7, with 7 bases matching TRBD1. This CDR3 comprises 15 residues. Germline CDR1 and CDR2: LGHNA and YSLEER. With V trimmed by 6 bases and J by 0 bases, 8 bases remained unmatched. The CDR3 DNA is TGCGCCAGCAGTCATATCAGGGGGAACTCCTACGAGCAGTACTTC. Amino acid sequence: CASSHIRGNSYEQYF.

V usage is TRBV18 and J usage is TRBJ2-2; TRBD1 agrees at 9 bases. The germline gives CDR1 KGHSH, CDR2 LQKENI. Germline trimming cut 2 bases from V and 4 bases from J; bases unmatched to any gene: 17. The CDR3 extends over 20 amino acids. The CDR3 DNA sequence: TGTGCCAGCTCACCATCAGTCCCGGGACAGGGTCGTACGTTCACCGGGGAGCTGTTTTTT. It codes for CASSPSVPGQGRTFTGELFF.

The rearrangement links TRBV25-1 to TRBJ2-1; D is ambiguous. CDR1 and CDR2 from the germline V gene are MGHDK and SYGVNS. The CDR3 length is 13 residues. The ends were cut back, 4 bases at V and 0 bases at J, with 4 bases in the middle. The CDR3 DNA reads TGTGCCAGCAGTGGGAGCTCCTACAATGAGCAGTTCTTC. It translates to CASSGSSYNEQFF.

The chain combines TRBV27 with TRBJ2-7, with D tentatively TRBD2 (6 bases). Germline assignment: CDR1 MNHEY and CDR2 SMNVEV (reference sequence). The CDR3 is 19 residues long. V was pared by 0 bases and J by 7 bases, with 28 bases between. The CDR3 DNA follows: TGTGCCAGCAGTTTATCCTCCCTGGGACTCCCAGTCGTATCCACTGAGCAGTACTTC. Its translation is CASSLSSLGLPVVSTEQYF.

The gene calls are TRBV15 and TRBJ2-7; no reliable D call. Germline V gene data show CDR1 as LNHNV and CDR2 as YYDKDF (reference sequence). V lost 3 bases to trimming and J lost 4 bases, with 10 bases between them. The CDR3 sequence is 13 residues long. CDR3 coding DNA: TGTGCCACCAGCAGCAGCAGGATTTACGAGCAGTACTTC. Encoded protein: CATSSSRIYEQYF.

The chain links TRBV7-9 to TRBJ1-1; D unclear. Germline CDR1 is SEHNR and CDR2 is FQNEAQ (reference sequence). CDR3 length equals 13 residues. Trimming left V 6 bases short and J 0 bases short, with 8 bases between. The CDR3 DNA reads TGTGCCAGCAGTACAGAAATGAACACTGAAGCTTTCTTT. Translated: CASSTEMNTEAFF.

This rearrangement joins TRBV3-1 (or the pseudogene TRBV3-2) to TRBJ2-2; D may be TRBD1 (5 bases). This CDR3 has 14 residues. Germline V CDR1 and CDR2: LGHDT, YNNKEL (reference sequence). V dropped 3 bases and J dropped 5 bases, with 10 bases sitting between them. DNA of the CDR3: TGTGCCAGCAGCCAGTTGCAGGGTACCGGGGAGCTGTTTTTT. Its translation: CASSQLQGTGELFF.

This clone was observed once. V is TRBV7-2 and J is TRBJ2-1; the match to TRBD1 covers 8 bases. CDR1 and CDR2 (germline): SGHTA, FQGNSA. With V trimmed by 8 bases and J by 3 bases, 6 bases remained unmatched. This CDR3 spans 14 amino acids. The CDR3 reads CASSRGQNYNEQFF. DNA of the CDR3: TGTGCCAGCTCCAGGGGGCAGAACTACAATGAGCAGTTCTTC.

The rearrangement links TRBV4-1 to TRBJ1-2; TRBD1 matches at 8 bases. In germline, CDR1 is MGHRA, CDR2 YSYEKL. CDR3 length: 15 residues. Trimming at V came to 0 bases and at J to 3 bases, leaving 3 bases not matched to a gene. The CDR3 region has the DNA TGCGCCAGCAGCCAAGACCGGGACAGGCACTATGGCTACACCTTC. The encoded protein is CASSQDRDRHYGYTF.

This clone turned up a few times. This sequence joins TRBV4-1 and TRBJ2-3; D unresolved. The CDR3 contains 14 residues. Germline V gene data show CDR1 as MGHRA and CDR2 as YSYEKL. V was pared by 0 bases and J by 5 bases, with 9 bases between. This CDR3 is CASSQDYGGDTQYF. In DNA, the CDR3 is TGCGCCAGCAGCCAAGATTACGGCGGAGATACGCAGTATTTT.

The chain carries TRBV5-1 and TRBJ2-2, with D possibly being TRBD1 (6 bases). CDR3 length: 12 residues. V was shortened by 5 bases and J by 6 bases, with 8 bases between the two germline ends. Germline V gene data show CDR1 as SGHRS and CDR2 as YFSETQ. Here the CDR3 reads CASRQGSGELFF. The CDR3 region has the DNA TGCGCCAGCAGACAGGGTTCCGGGGAGCTGTTTTTT.

V is TRBV27 and J is TRBJ2-1, with 7 bases aligning to TRBD1. Germline V gene data show CDR1 as MNHEY and CDR2 as SMNVEV (reference sequence). Germline trimming cut 6 bases from V and 5 bases from J; bases unmatched to any gene: 7. The CDR3 sequence is 14 residues long. The CDR3 loop reads CASRRAGGNNEQFF. CDR3 in DNA: TGTGCCAGCAGGAGGGCAGGGGGTAACAATGAGCAGTTCTTC.

This clone has only one observation. The rearrangement links TRBV19 to TRBJ1-2; a possible D gene is TRBD1 (5 bases). This CDR3 is 14 amino acids long. V was pared by 5 bases and J by 4 bases, with 14 bases between. Germline CDR1 LNHDA, CDR2 SQIVND (reference sequence). CDR3 protein: CASSFQGAGYGYTF. DNA for the CDR3: TGTGCCAGTAGTTTTCAGGGCGCCGGCTATGGCTACACCTTC.

The chain couples TRBV5-1 to TRBJ2-7, with 9 bases matching TRBD2. The germline V gene encodes CDR1 SGHRS and CDR2 YFSETQ. The CDR3 sequence is 16 residues long. Losses at the gene ends were 0 bases for V and 7 bases for J; bases not matched to a gene: 11. The CDR3 reads CASSLAVSGLAGEQYF. CDR3 sequence (DNA): TGCGCCAGCAGCTTGGCAGTATCCGGTCTAGCGGGGGAGCAGTACTTC.

The chain employs TRBV6-2 or TRBV6-3 and TRBJ2-1, with a tentative D call TRBD1 (6 bases). V was cut by 0 bases and J by 3 bases, with 9 bases left in between. The CDR3 covers 15 residues. Germline-derived CDR1 and CDR2 are MNHEY and SVGEGT. In DNA form, the CDR3 reads TGTGCCAGCAGTTACTCGGGACACCACTACAATGAGCAGTTCTTC. Protein: CASSYSGHHYNEQFF.